A single TCR beta chain is shown here with its context. The record originates from a study of cytomegalovirus exposure and HLA in healthy donors. The study ran its PCR with 60 Vbeta and 13 Jbeta primers. Libraries were prepared by immunoSEQ multiplex PCR; TCRdb keeps only in-frame clonotypes and omits some of them. The sample lists about 100,000 clones; about 80% were seen once. From germline, CDR1 is LNHDA and CDR2 SQIVND (reference sequence). The CDR3 has 13 amino acids. The J segment lost 2 bases and the V segment lost 7 bases, leaving 4 bases of the junction unmatched. The source is a young man in good health and CMV-seronegative. The chain recombines TRBV19 with TRBJ2-7; 8 nucleotides line up with TRBD1. Sequencing used PBMCs. The CDR3, as DNA: TGTGCCAGTAAAGGACAGGGACCCTACGAGCAGTACTTC. Its protein is CASKGQGPYEQYF.